The clone carrying this T cell receptor beta chain was seen a handful of times. Distinct nucleotide sequences in the sample also encode this CDR3. The germline gives CDR1 SGHTA, CDR2 FQGNSA. The CDR3 spans 14 residues. J was trimmed by 4 bases and V by 3 bases; bases with no gene match: 5. As originally analysed: Reference gene primers were amplified, and this amplification served to estimate nucleated cell counts. The protocol was immunoSEQ multiplex PCR, while the TCRdb copy is restricted to in-frame clones and leaves out a portion. From that table come the V and J calls and clone size; the DNA was used to work out D and trimming. The sample consists of approximately 75,000 clones, less than 85% of them appearing once. The data belong to a study of blood T cell repertoires in COVID-19. On the study more broadly: The origin of the acute and convalescent COVID-19 samples was the United States, Italy and Spain. Sources were T cells, B-cell-depleted T cells, or PBMCs; the material itself was cDNA or gDNA.

J is TRBJ1-2 and V is TRBV7-2; TRBD1 agrees at 7 bases. The sample taken for sequencing was peripheral blood. The sequence was obtained from a human donor with acute or convalescent COVID-19. The donor label of this sample is uncertain. The CDR3 nucleotides read TGTGCCAGCAGCTTCACGACAGGGATCTATGGCTACACCTTC. Amino acids: CASSFTTGIYGYTF.